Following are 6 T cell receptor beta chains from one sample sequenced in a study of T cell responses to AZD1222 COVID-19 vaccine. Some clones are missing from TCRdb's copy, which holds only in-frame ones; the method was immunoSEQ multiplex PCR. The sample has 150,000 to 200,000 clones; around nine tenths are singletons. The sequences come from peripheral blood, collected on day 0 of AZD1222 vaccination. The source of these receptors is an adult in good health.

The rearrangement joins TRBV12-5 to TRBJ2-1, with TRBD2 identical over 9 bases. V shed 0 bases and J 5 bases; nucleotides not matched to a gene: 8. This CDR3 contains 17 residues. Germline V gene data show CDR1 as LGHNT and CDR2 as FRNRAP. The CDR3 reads CASGLVISGGLDNEQFF. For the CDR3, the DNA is TGTGCTAGTGGTTTGGTAATAAGCGGGGGGCTGGACAATGAGCAGTTCTTC.

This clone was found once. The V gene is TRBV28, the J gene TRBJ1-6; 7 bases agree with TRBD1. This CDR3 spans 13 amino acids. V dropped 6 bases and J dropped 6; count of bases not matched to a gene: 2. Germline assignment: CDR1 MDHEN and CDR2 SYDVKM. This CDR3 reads CASRRGPNSPLHF. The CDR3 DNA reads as TGTGCCAGCAGGAGGGGGCCTAATTCACCCCTCCACTTT.

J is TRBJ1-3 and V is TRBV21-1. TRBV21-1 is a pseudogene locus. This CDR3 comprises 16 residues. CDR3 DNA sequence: TGTGCCAGCAGGGCAAAGCGAGGGTACTCTGGAAACACCATATATTTT. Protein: CASRAKRGYSGNTIYF.

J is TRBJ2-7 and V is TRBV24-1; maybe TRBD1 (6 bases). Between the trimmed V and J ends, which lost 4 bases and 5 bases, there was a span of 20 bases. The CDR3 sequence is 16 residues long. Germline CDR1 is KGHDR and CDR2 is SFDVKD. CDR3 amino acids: CATSDQIPSTGHEQYF. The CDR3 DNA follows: TGTGCCACCAGTGACCAGATACCCTCGACAGGCCACGAGCAGTACTTC.

This CDR3 reads CASSQEEVRYQETQYF. The CDR3 nucleotides read TGTGCCAGCAGCCAAGAGGAGGTGCGATACCAAGAGACCCAGTACTTC. This chain joins TRBV3-1 (or the pseudogene TRBV3-2) and TRBJ2-5; perhaps TRBD2 as D (5 bases). The CDR3 has 16 amino acids. Per the germline V gene, CDR1 is LGHDT and CDR2 is YNNKEL (reference sequence). V lost 0 bases to trimming and J lost 0 bases, with 11 bases between them.

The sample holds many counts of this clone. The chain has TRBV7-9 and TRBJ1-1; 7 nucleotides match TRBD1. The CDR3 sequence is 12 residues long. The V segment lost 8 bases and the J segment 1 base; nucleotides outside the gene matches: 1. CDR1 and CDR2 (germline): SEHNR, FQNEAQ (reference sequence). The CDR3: CASGDRNTEAFF. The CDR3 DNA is TGTGCCAGCGGGGACAGGAACACTGAAGCTTTCTTT.